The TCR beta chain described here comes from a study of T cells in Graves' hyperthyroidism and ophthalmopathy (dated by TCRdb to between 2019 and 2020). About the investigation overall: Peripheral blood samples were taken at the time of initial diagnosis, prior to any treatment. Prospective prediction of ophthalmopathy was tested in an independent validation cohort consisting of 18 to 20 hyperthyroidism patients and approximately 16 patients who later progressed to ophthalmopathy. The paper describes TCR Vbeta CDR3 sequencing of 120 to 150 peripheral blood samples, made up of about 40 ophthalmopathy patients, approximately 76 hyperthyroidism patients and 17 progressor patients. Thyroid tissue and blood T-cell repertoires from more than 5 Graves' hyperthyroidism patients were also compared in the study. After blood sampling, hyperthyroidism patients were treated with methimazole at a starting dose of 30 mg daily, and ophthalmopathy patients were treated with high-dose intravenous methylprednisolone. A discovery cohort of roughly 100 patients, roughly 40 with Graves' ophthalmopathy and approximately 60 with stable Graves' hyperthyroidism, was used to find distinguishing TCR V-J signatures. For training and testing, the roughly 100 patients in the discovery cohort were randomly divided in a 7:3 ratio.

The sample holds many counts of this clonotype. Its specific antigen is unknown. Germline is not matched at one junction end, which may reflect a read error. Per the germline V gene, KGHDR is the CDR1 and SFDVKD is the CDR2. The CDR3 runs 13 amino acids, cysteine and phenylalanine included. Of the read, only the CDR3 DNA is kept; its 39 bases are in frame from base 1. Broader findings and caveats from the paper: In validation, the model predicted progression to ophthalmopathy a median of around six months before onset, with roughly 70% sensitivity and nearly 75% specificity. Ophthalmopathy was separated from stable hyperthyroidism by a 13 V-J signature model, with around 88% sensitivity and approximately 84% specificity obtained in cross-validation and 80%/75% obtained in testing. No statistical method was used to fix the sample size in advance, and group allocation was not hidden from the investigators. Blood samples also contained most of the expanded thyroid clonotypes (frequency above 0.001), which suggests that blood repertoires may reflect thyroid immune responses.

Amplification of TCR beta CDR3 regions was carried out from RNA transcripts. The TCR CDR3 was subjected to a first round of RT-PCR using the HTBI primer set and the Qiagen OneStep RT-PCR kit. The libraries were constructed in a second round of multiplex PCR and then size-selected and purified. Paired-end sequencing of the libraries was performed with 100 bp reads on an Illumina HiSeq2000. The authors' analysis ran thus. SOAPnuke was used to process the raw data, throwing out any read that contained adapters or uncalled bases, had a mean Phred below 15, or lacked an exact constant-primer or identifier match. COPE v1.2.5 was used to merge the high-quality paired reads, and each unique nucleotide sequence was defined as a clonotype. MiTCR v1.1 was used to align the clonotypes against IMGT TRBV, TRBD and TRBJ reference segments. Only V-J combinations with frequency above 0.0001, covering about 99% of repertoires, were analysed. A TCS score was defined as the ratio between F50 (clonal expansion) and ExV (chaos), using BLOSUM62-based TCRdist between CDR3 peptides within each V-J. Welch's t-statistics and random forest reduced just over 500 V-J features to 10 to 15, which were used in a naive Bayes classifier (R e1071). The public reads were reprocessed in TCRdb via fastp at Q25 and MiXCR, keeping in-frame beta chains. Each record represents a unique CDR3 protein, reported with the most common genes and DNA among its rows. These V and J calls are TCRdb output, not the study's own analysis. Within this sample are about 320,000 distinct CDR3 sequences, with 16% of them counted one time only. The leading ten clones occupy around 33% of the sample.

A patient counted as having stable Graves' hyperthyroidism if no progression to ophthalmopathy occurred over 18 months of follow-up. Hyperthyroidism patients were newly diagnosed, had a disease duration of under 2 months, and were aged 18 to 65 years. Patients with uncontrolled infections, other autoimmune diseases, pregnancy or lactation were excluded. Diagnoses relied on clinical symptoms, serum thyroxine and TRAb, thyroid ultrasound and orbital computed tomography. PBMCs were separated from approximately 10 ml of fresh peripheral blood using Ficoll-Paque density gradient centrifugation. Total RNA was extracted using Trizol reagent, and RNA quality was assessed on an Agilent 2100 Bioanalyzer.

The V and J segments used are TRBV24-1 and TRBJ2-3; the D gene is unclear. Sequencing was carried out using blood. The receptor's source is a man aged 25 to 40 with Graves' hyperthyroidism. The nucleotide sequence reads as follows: TGTGCCACCGGTGACACCAGCACAGATACGCAGTATTTT. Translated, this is CATGDTSTDTQYF.